The clone carrying this T cell receptor beta chain was recorded once. The data belong to a study of cytotoxic CD8 clonotypes in ibrutinib-treated CLL. About the research overall: Roughly 24 partial and 2 complete responses; at median roughly 67 months, roughly 15 remitted, about twelve progressed.

The germline V and J ends were trimmed by 6 bases and 6 bases, with 21 bases remaining between them. The CDR3 spans 15 residues. Germline CDR1 is SEHNR and CDR2 is FQNEAQ (reference sequence). A 1 in 200,000 to 1 in 1 million T cell depth was the sequencing target. The repertoire was sequenced with immunoSEQ multiplex PCR; TCRdb's copy has only in-frame clones and lacks some. The sample consists of tens of thousands of clones, 71% of them appearing once. The J gene is TRBJ2-7, the V gene TRBV7-9; D is possibly TRBD1 or TRBD2 (6 bases each). This sequence originates from a human donor with chronic lymphocytic leukemia. The sample here was PBMCs, taken at disease progression, from a patient treated with ibrutinib. CDR3 sequence: CASSSGLEQGLEQYF. CDR3 sequence (DNA): TGTGCCAGCAGTTCCGGGCTCGAACAGGGACTCGAGCAGTACTTC.